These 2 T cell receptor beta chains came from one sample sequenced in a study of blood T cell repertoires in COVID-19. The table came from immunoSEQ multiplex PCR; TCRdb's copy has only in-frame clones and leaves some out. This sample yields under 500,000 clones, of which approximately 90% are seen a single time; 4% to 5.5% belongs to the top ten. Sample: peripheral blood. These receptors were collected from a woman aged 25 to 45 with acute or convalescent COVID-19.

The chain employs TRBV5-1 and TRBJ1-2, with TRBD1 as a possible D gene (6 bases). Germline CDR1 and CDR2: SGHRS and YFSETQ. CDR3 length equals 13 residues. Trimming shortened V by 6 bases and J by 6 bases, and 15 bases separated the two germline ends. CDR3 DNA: TGCGCCAGCACTGGGGGCGAAAAGAATGGCTACACCTTC. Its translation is CASTGGEKNGYTF.

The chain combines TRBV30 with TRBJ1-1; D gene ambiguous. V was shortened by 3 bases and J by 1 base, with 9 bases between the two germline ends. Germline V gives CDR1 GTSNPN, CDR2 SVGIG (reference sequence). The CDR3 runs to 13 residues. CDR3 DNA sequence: TGTGCCTGGAGAGCAGGTACGAACACTGAAGCTTTCTTT. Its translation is CAWRAGTNTEAFF.